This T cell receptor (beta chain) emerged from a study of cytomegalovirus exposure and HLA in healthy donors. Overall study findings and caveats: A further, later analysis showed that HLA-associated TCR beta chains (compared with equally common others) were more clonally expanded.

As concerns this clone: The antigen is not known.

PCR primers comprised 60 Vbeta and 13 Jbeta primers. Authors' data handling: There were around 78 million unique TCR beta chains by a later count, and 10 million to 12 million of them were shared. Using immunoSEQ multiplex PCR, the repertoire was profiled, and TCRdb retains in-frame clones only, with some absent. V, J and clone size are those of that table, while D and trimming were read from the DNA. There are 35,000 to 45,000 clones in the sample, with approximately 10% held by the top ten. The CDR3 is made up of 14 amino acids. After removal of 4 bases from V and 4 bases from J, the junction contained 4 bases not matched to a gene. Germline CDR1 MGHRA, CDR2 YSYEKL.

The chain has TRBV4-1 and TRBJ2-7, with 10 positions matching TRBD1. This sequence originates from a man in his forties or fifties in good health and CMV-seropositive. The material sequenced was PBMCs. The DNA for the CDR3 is TGCGCCAGCAGCCTCGGACAGGGGGAGTACGAGCAGTACTTC. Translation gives CASSLGQGEYEQYF.